Below are 11 T cell receptor beta chains sequenced from a single sample in a study of control samples from healthy donors and cancer patients. Sequenced by immunoSEQ multiplex PCR; TCRdb stores in-frame clones only, minus some. This table holds about 96,000 clones, 80% to 95% found once. The material sequenced was blood. These receptor sequences come from a man between 18 and 35 years old in good health.

The V and J genes are TRBV27 and TRBJ1-6; possible D gene TRBD1, 5 bases. The germline V and J ends were trimmed by 0 bases and 7 bases, with 16 bases remaining between them. Germline V lookup: CDR1 MNHEY, CDR2 SMNVEV (reference sequence). This CDR3 spans 17 amino acids. CDR3 sequence (DNA): TGTGCCAGCAGTTTATCCGCGGGGGTGACAGTGAATTCACCCCTCCACTTT. Its protein product is CASSLSAGVTVNSPLHF.

J is TRBJ2-3 and V is TRBV24-1; no definite D call. Germline lookup yields CDR1 KGHDR and CDR2 SFDVKD. The CDR3 has 14 residues. V lost 4 bases, J lost 4 bases, and 11 bases lay in between. The CDR3 DNA follows: TGTGCCACCAGTGACAGTTCGAGCGCAGATACGCAGTATTTT. Translated: CATSDSSSADTQYF.

The V and J genes are TRBV5-6 and TRBJ2-7; D could derive from TRBD1 or TRBD2 (5 bases each). V was trimmed by 4 bases and J by 0 bases, leaving 14 bases between them. The germline gives CDR1 SGHDT, CDR2 YYEEEE. The CDR3 extends over 15 amino acids. This CDR3 is CASSPRGGASYEQYF. The CDR3 DNA sequence: TGTGCCAGCAGCCCCCGGGGCGGAGCCTCCTACGAGCAGTACTTC.

The chain uses TRBV25-1 and TRBJ2-5; a weak D match, TRBD1 (6 bases). The germline CDR1 and CDR2 sequences are MGHDK and SYGVNS. This CDR3 spans 12 amino acids. The V end lost 8 bases, the J end lost 5 bases, and 12 bases lay between the germline ends. The DNA of the CDR3 is TGTGCCAGCTCAGGGGCGTCGGAGACCCAGTACTTC. It translates to CASSGASETQYF. Complete variable domain (other parts from reference TRBV25-1 and TRBJ2-5): EADIYQTPRYLVIGTGKKITLECSQTMGHDKMYWYQQDPGMELHLIHYSYGVNSTEKGDLSSESTVSRIRTEHFPLTLESARPSHTSQYLCASSGASETQYFGPGTRLLVL.

This sequence joins TRBV13 and TRBJ2-1; TRBD1 matches 11 bases. V gave up 4 bases and J gave up 6 bases; unmatched junction bases: 5. The CDR3 contains 15 residues. Per germline, CDR1 PRHDT and CDR2 FYEKMQ (reference sequence). DNA for the CDR3: TGTGCCAGCAGCTCCAGGGACAGGGGGAGCAATGAGCAGTTCTTC. This translates into CASSSRDRGSNEQFF.

The chain employs TRBV10-3 and TRBJ2-5; TRBD2 aligns across 9 bases. Germline V gene data show CDR1 as ENHRY and CDR2 as SYGVKD. The V gene end was trimmed by 4 bases and the J gene end by 4 bases; junction bases not matched to a gene: 10. The CDR3 length is 16 residues. The CDR3 DNA is TGTGCCATCAGTGGAGCGCGGGAGGGCCACGGAGAGACCCAGTACTTC. It encodes CAISGAREGHGETQYF.

The chain joins TRBV10-2 to TRBJ1-6, with TRBD1 as a possible D gene (5 bases). Trimming took 7 bases from V and 3 from J, leaving 13 bases between them. Germline V gives CDR1 WSHSY, CDR2 SAAADI. CDR3 length equals 15 residues. The CDR3 nucleotides are TGCGCCAGCAAGCGGGACGCCCTCTATAATTCACCCCTCCACTTT. It codes for CASKRDALYNSPLHF.

V gene TRBV4-1 combines with J gene TRBJ2-7; a possible D gene is TRBD2 (5 bases). CDR3 length equals 16 residues. Per germline, CDR1 MGHRA and CDR2 YSYEKL. Trimming took off 0 bases at V and 6 bases at J, with 18 bases between the two ends. CDR3 residues: CASSQDERTSYAEQYF. CDR3 in DNA: TGCGCCAGCAGCCAAGACGAGCGGACCTCATATGCCGAGCAGTACTTC.

The rearrangement links TRBV9 to TRBJ2-7; perhaps D is TRBD1 or TRBD2 (5 bases each). V lost 0 bases and J 1 base, leaving 11 bases between the germline ends. The CDR3 runs to 15 residues. Germline-derived CDR1 and CDR2 are SGDLS and YYNGEE. The CDR3 DNA reads as TGTGCCAGCAGCGTAGGGGGGAGTAGATCCTACGAGCAGTACTTC. This translates into CASSVGGSRSYEQYF. Full variable domain (rest looked up from reference TRBV9 and TRBJ2-7): DSGVTQTPKHLITATGQRVTLRCSPRSGDLSVYWYQQSLDQGLQFLIQYYNGEERAKGNILERFSAQQFPDLHSELNLSSLELGDSALYFCASSVGGSRSYEQYFGPGTRLTVT.

The rearrangement joins TRBV19 to TRBJ2-1, with D tentatively TRBD2 (6 bases). The CDR3 spans 13 residues. The V end lost 4 bases, the J end lost 3 bases, and 7 bases lay between the germline ends. CDR1 and CDR2 (germline): LNHDA, SQIVND (reference sequence). The CDR3 reads CASSSGNYNEQFF. CDR3 bases: TGTGCCAGTAGTAGCGGGAACTACAATGAGCAGTTCTTC.

The chain is built from TRBV4-2 and TRBJ2-7; maybe TRBD2 (6 bases). CDR3 length equals 16 residues. Germline CDR1 reads LGHNA; CDR2 reads YNFKEQ. The V gene lost 4 bases and the J gene lost 2 bases, with 18 bases spanning the gap. The CDR3 DNA follows: TGTGCCAGCAGCCCCCTAACGGGAGCGTCCCCCTACGAGCAGTACTTC. Amino acids: CASSPLTGASPYEQYF.